What follows are 10 T cell receptor beta chains derived from one specimen sequenced in a study of blood T cells in healthy people across ages. Alongside a J-beta primer mix, a sample-barcoded 5' primer served in a second PCR lasting about 6 to 11 cycles. TCRdb reprocessed the 5' RACE reads via MiXCR and lists one record per CDR3 protein. The sample lists about a million distinct CDR3 sequences; approximately 50% were seen once. The sequencing input was blood. The receptors shown here come from a woman aged 60-70 years in good health.

The chain is built from TRBV9 and TRBJ2-5; TRBD2 agrees at 8 bases. There are 14 residues in the CDR3. Germline CDR1 is SGDLS and CDR2 is YYNGEE. V lost 6 bases and J lost 7; bases outside the gene matches: 11. The CDR3 DNA sequence: TGTGCCAGCAACAAAGCGGGAGCGGACGGGACCCAGTACTTC. It yields the protein CASNKAGADGTQYF.

The V call is TRBV6-5, the J call TRBJ2-3, with D possibly TRBD2 on 6 matching bases. V gave up 2 bases and J gave up 0 bases, with 12 bases separating them. The germline CDR1 and CDR2 sequences are MNHEY and SVGAGI. The CDR3 is 16 residues long. The CDR3 spells CASSYEAGVSTDTQYF. The CDR3 DNA reads TGTGCCAGCAGTTACGAAGCGGGCGTGAGCACAGATACGCAGTATTTT.

In this sample, this clonotype turned up once. The rearrangement links TRBV12-3 or TRBV12-4 to TRBJ1-2; tentative D call: TRBD1 (5 bases). The CDR3 loop spans 13 amino acids. V lost 5 bases, J lost 8 bases, and 15 bases lay in between. In DNA, the CDR3 is TGTGCCAGCAGTGTTTTAGGGGCGCGGGGCTACACCTTC. It is translated as CASSVLGARGYTF.

The chain joins TRBV28 to TRBJ2-1; 8 bases fit TRBD1. The CDR3 runs 15 residues. Unmatched junction bases numbered 14, after V lost 10 bases and J lost 6 bases. Germline CDR1 reads MDHEN; CDR2 reads SYDVKM. The CDR3 spells CAILSGTGPFNEQFF. As DNA, the CDR3 is TGTGCCATTCTATCCGGGACAGGTCCCTTCAATGAGCAGTTCTTC.

Only a few counts were recorded for this clonotype. This chain links TRBV29-1 with TRBJ2-7, with D tentatively TRBD2 (6 bases). V lost 3 bases, J lost 4 bases, and 16 bases lay in between. CDR1 SQVTM and CDR2 ANQGSEA come from the germline V gene. This CDR3 region has 14 residues. The CDR3 region is CSVELRGSRYEQYF. CDR3 bases: TGCAGCGTTGAGTTGCGGGGAAGTCGGTACGAGCAGTACTTC.

This clonotype has more than one count but fewer than ten. J is TRBJ2-6 and V is TRBV6-5; weak D call: TRBD2 (6 bases). Germline CDR1 reads MNHEY; CDR2 reads SVGAGI. Trimming took off 5 bases at V and 2 bases at J, with 10 bases between the two ends. The CDR3 sequence is 15 residues long. CDR3 sequence: CASSGGTTGANVLTF. CDR3 DNA sequence: TGTGCCAGCAGTGGAGGGACGACTGGGGCCAACGTCCTGACTTTC.

The chain combines TRBV9 with TRBJ2-3; D unresolved. This CDR3 is built from 13 residues. V lost 4 bases, J lost 6 bases, and 12 bases lay in between. Germline CDR1 and CDR2: SGDLS and YYNGEE. The DNA for the CDR3 is TGTGCCAGCAGCCGTACCGTAGGGGATACGCAGTATTTT. This translates into CASSRTVGDTQYF.

The sample holds a few counts of this clonotype. The chain links TRBV11-1 to TRBJ2-2; D is unresolved. The CDR3 spans 12 residues. CDR1 is SGHAT, CDR2 FQDESV, per germline (reference sequence). The germline V and J ends were trimmed by 6 bases and 6 bases, with 8 bases remaining between them. CDR3 coding DNA: TGTGCCAGCAGATACTCCGCCGGGGAGCTGTTTTTT. Its protein is CASRYSAGELFF.

The chain links TRBV28 to TRBJ2-5; 9 positions agree with TRBD2. The J call may be incorrect, as the DNA end agrees better with TRBJ2-7. The V gene's germline CDR1 is MDHEN and CDR2 SYDVKM. The CDR3 runs 16 residues. The CDR3 here is CASSPVAGVILREQYF. The CDR3 nucleotides read TGTGCCAGCAGTCCGGTAGCGGGAGTCATCCTCCGCGAGCAGTACTTC.

This chain links TRBV6-2 or TRBV6-3 with TRBJ2-7; 7 nucleotides align to TRBD1. The CDR3 covers 15 residues. Per germline, CDR1 MNHEY and CDR2 SVGEGT. With 10 bases clipped from V and 2 bases from J, the junction kept 14 bases outside the gene matches. As DNA, the CDR3 is TGTGCCAACTCCGACCCGGGACAGTCCCCCTACGAGCAGTACTTC. It is translated as CANSDPGQSPYEQYF.